Listed here are 25 T cell receptor beta chains from one sample, sequenced in a study of cytomegalovirus exposure and HLA in healthy donors. The PCR was carried out with 60 Vbeta primers and 13 Jbeta primers. The data were produced by immunoSEQ multiplex PCR, yet TCRdb's version contains in-frame clones alone and is incomplete. The profile shows under 250,000 clones, around 79% of them singletons. What was sequenced was PBMCs. These TCRs come from a male donor in good health and CMV-seronegative.

The chain has TRBV5-1 and TRBJ2-3, with TRBD2 identical over 11 bases. J gave up 9 bases and V 4 bases, and 19 bases lay outside the gene matches. The CDR3 consists of 18 residues. CDR1 is SGHRS, CDR2 YFSETQ, per germline. CDR3 sequence: CASSTTGLAVLVKRTQYF. The CDR3 region has the DNA TGCGCCAGCAGCACGACGGGACTAGCGGTTCTAGTAAAGAGGACGCAGTATTTT.

In this sample, this clone turned up once. This chain joins TRBV29-1 and TRBJ2-2; 8 nucleotides match TRBD2. The V gene's germline CDR1 is SQVTM and CDR2 ANQGSEA. The CDR3 totals 14 residues. Unmatched junction bases numbered 7, after V lost 4 bases and J lost 6 bases. In DNA form, the CDR3 reads TGCAGCGTTGTAGCGGGGACGGCCCCCGGGGAGCTGTTTTTT. Protein sequence: CSVVAGTAPGELFF.

J is TRBJ1-5 and V is TRBV28, with 8 positions matching TRBD1. J gave up 4 bases and V 1 base, and 12 bases lay outside the gene matches. Germline lookup yields CDR1 MDHEN and CDR2 SYDVKM. This CDR3 contains 18 residues. Here the CDR3 reads CASSLFGDRGYGNQPQHF. The CDR3 nucleotides are TGTGCCAGCAGTTTATTTGGAGACAGGGGTTATGGGAATCAGCCCCAGCATTTT.

The gene calls are TRBV7-6 and TRBJ2-7; tentatively, D is TRBD2 (6 bases). Trimming pared 2 bases from V and 1 base from J, leaving 12 bases between. Germline V gene sequence: CDR1 SGHVS, CDR2 FNYEAQ. CDR3 length equals 15 residues. CDR3 loop: CASSLNIAESYEQYF. Written as DNA, the CDR3 is TGTGCCAGCAGCTTAAATATAGCGGAATCCTACGAGCAGTACTTC.

The V gene is TRBV9, the J gene TRBJ2-7; the D gene is possibly TRBD2 (5 bases). V was trimmed by 3 bases and J by 3 bases, leaving 10 bases between them. CDR1 is SGDLS and CDR2 is YYNGEE in the germline V gene. This CDR3 comprises 13 residues. The CDR3 here is CASSADTSYEQYF. The CDR3 region has the DNA TGTGCCAGCAGCGCCGATACTAGCTACGAGCAGTACTTC.

This clone was observed at least ten times. The chain has TRBV6-1 and TRBJ2-5, with 7 bases matching TRBD2. Germline V gene data show CDR1 as MNHNS and CDR2 as SASEGT. Germline trimming cut 2 bases from V and 4 bases from J; bases unmatched to any gene: 7. This CDR3 has 15 residues. CDR3: CASSEFQRGSETQYF. CDR3 sequence (DNA): TGTGCCAGCAGTGAATTCCAGCGGGGATCAGAGACCCAGTACTTC.

This clone has just one count. The chain employs TRBV9 and TRBJ1-5; 10 nucleotides agree with TRBD1. Germline V CDR1 and CDR2: SGDLS, YYNGEE. J gave up 6 bases and V 3 bases, and 15 bases lay outside the gene matches. The CDR3 has 18 amino acids. The chain's CDR3 is CASSETGTGDRGSQPQHF. In DNA form, the CDR3 reads TGTGCCAGCAGCGAGACCGGGACAGGGGACCGGGGTAGTCAGCCCCAGCATTTT.

The CDR3 nucleotides read TGTGCCAGCAGCGATCCTCCAGACAGGGAAGCTGGGGCCAACGTCCTGACTTTC. Protein product: CASSDPPDREAGANVLTF. This chain joins TRBV9 and TRBJ2-6; 7 positions match TRBD1. This CDR3 region has 18 residues. Germline lookup yields CDR1 SGDLS and CDR2 YYNGEE. V was clipped by 3 bases and J by 2 bases; unmatched bases: 11.

V and J are TRBV4-3 and TRBJ2-1; D might be TRBD1 (8 bases). CDR1 and CDR2 (germline): LGHNA, YSLEER. The CDR3 is 15 amino acids. The V end lost 6 bases, the J end lost 8 bases, and 20 bases lay between the germline ends. The DNA of the CDR3 is TGCGCCAGCAGACCGGACAGGGAGGGAGTCGATGAGCAGTTCTTC. Translating it yields CASRPDREGVDEQFF.

The chain links TRBV28 to TRBJ2-7; 9 bases align to TRBD2. V lost 3 bases and J lost 3; bases outside the gene matches: 3. CDR1 and CDR2 from the germline V gene are MDHEN and SYDVKM. The CDR3 sequence is 14 residues long. CDR3 region: CASSLLSGSYEQYF. CDR3 nucleotides: TGTGCCAGCAGTTTGCTTAGCGGGAGCTACGAGCAGTACTTC. The full variable domain, completed using reference TRBV28 and TRBJ2-7, is DVKVTQSSRYLVKRTGEKVFLECVQDMDHENMFWYRQDPGLGLRLIYFSYDVKMKEKGDIPEGYSVSREKKERFSLILESASTNQTSMYLCASSLLSGSYEQYFGPGTRLTVT.

This chain connects TRBV19 to TRBJ1-2, with unresolved D. V was cut by 3 bases and J by 6 bases, with 14 bases left in between. Per germline, CDR1 LNHDA and CDR2 SQIVND (reference sequence). The CDR3 length is 14 residues. The CDR3 DNA reads as TGTGCCAGTAGTATTAGCTTGAGAACGGATGGCTACACCTTC. It yields the protein CASSISLRTDGYTF.

This rearrangement joins TRBV5-4 to TRBJ2-2; 14 nucleotides line up with TRBD2. The CDR3 loop spans 17 amino acids. Germline V gene sequence: CDR1 SGHNT, CDR2 YYREEE (reference sequence). The trim removed 4 bases at V and 7 bases at J, leaving 9 bases unmatched. The CDR3 loop reads CASSEGTSGGRGGELFF. Written as DNA, the CDR3 is TGTGCCAGCAGCGAAGGGACTAGCGGGGGTAGAGGCGGGGAGCTGTTTTTT.

The V gene is TRBV5-1, the J gene TRBJ1-4; D is perhaps TRBD1 (5 bases). The ends were cut back, 0 bases at V and 5 bases at J, with 11 bases in the middle. Germline loops: CDR1 SGHRS, CDR2 YFSETQ. The CDR3 extends over 15 amino acids. The CDR3 sequence is CASSLVAGLNEKLFF. The CDR3 nucleotides are TGCGCCAGCAGCTTGGTGGCAGGGTTAAATGAAAAACTGTTTTTT.

The rearrangement joins TRBV29-1 to TRBJ2-1, with TRBD2 matching over 9 bases. V was clipped by 5 bases and J by 7 bases; unmatched bases: 12. There are 15 residues in the CDR3. Germline-derived CDR1 and CDR2 are SQVTM and ANQGSEA. CDR3 coding DNA: TGCAGCGTTTCCCTCGGTGCGGGAGGGCCGAATGAGCAGTTCTTC. This codes for CSVSLGAGGPNEQFF.

V usage is TRBV6-5 and J usage is TRBJ1-4, with D possibly TRBD1 on 5 matching bases. CDR3 size: 11 residues. The germline V and J ends were trimmed by 9 bases and 14 bases, with 16 bases remaining between them. The germline V gene encodes CDR1 MNHEY and CDR2 SVGAGI. The CDR3 loop is CASSSGGKLFF. The CDR3 DNA sequence: TGTGCCAGTTCCTCCGGGGGGAAGCTGTTTTTT.

CDR3 region: CASSPGAADTQYF. DNA for the CDR3: TGTGCCAGCTCACCAGGGGCGGCAGATACGCAGTATTTT. The chain carries TRBV18 and TRBJ2-3; TRBD1 is a possible D gene (5 bases). The CDR3 is 13 residues long. The V and J ends lost 2 bases and 4 bases respectively, with 7 bases between them. The germline gives CDR1 KGHSH, CDR2 LQKENI.

This chain joins TRBV19 and TRBJ2-5, with TRBD2 matching 7 bases. V shed 6 bases, J shed 2 bases, and the junction held 15 bases outside the gene matches. This CDR3 comprises 17 residues. Germline V gene sequence: CDR1 LNHDA, CDR2 SQIVND (reference sequence). The CDR3 here is CASRRTSVPMGQETQYF. The CDR3 DNA follows: TGTGCCAGTAGACGAACTAGCGTCCCAATGGGACAAGAGACCCAGTACTTC.

Concerning this clone itself: The same CDR3 also results from other DNA sequences found in this sample. This chain links TRBV4-3 with TRBJ2-3; a possible D gene is TRBD2 (6 bases). CDR1 and CDR2 (germline): LGHNA, YSLEER. Trimming cost V 0 bases and J 1 base, with 8 bases left between them. The CDR3 covers 15 residues. The CDR3 DNA reads TGCGCCAGCAGCCAAGAGGGAGGACGCACAGATACGCAGTATTTT. Translation gives CASSQEGGRTDTQYF.

The chain couples TRBV7-9 to TRBJ1-4; 7 bases align to TRBD1. CDR3 length equals 16 residues. The ends lost 4 bases at V and 2 bases at J; junction bases unmatched: 7. Germline CDR1 reads SEHNR; CDR2 reads FQNEAQ (reference sequence). The CDR3 region is CASSSDRARTNEKLFF. The CDR3 DNA reads as TGTGCCAGCAGCTCCGACAGGGCGCGTACTAATGAAAAACTGTTTTTT.

As regards this clone: Mismatch with germline at one junction end may stem from a read error. The chain links TRBV4-2 to TRBJ2-1; perhaps TRBD2 as D (6 bases). This CDR3 has 16 residues. The germline CDR1 and CDR2 sequences are LGHNA and YNFKEQ. The chain's CDR3 is CASTQEATSSYNEQFF. The DNA for the CDR3 is TGTGCCAGCACCCAAGAGGCGACTAGCTCCTACAATGAGCAGTTCTTC.

J is TRBJ2-1 and V is TRBV5-6; 8 bases match TRBD1. The CDR3 is 16 amino acids. Looked up from germline, CDR1 is SGHDT and CDR2 is YYEEEE. The V gene end was trimmed by 9 bases and the J gene end by 3 bases; junction bases not matched to a gene: 14. Here the CDR3 reads CATFGLGDRSYNEQFF. In nucleotides, the CDR3 is TGTGCCACTTTCGGCTTGGGGGACAGGAGCTACAATGAGCAGTTCTTC.

The V and J genes are TRBV11-1 and TRBJ2-1, with TRBD2 identical over 7 bases. The CDR3 sequence is 16 residues long. Germline assignment: CDR1 SGHAT and CDR2 FQDESV (reference sequence). The trim removed 2 bases at V and 7 bases at J, leaving 11 bases unmatched. In DNA form, the CDR3 reads TGTGCCAGCAGCTTATTAGGCCAGGGAGGGAGGAATGAGCAGTTCTTC. It is translated as CASSLLGQGGRNEQFF.

The J gene is TRBJ1-5, the V gene TRBV21-1; the table names TRBD1, a call not compared with the DNA. TRBV21-1 represents a pseudogene. The CDR3 covers 16 residues. This CDR3 is CASSKEPGANNQPQHF. The CDR3 DNA reads TGTGCCAGCAGCAAAGAACCAGGGGCAAACAATCAGCCCCAGCATTTT.

Notes on this clone: Germline is not matched at one junction end, which may reflect a read error. The rearrangement uses TRBV7-2 and TRBJ2-3, with 7 bases that match TRBD2. CDR1 and CDR2 (germline): SGHTA, FQGNSA. The CDR3 is 12 amino acids. This CDR3 reads CASSLARGREFF. The CDR3 coding sequence is TGTGCCAGCAGCTTAGCGCGAGGGAGGGAATTCTTT.

This clone has only a few counts. The chain has TRBV9 and TRBJ2-3, with a tentative D call TRBD2 (6 bases). Germline values: CDR1 SGDLS, CDR2 YYNGEE. The CDR3 is 15 residues long. V was shortened by 0 bases and J by 1 base, with 9 bases between the two germline ends. Here the CDR3 DNA reads TGTGCCAGCAGCGTAGGGGGACTCGGCACAGATACGCAGTATTTT. Translation gives CASSVGGLGTDTQYF.